Shown below are 10 T cell receptor beta chains from a single sample sequenced in a study of T-cell reconstitution after alpha-beta-depleted transplantation in children. A TCRbeta library incorporating unique molecular identifiers was prepared. TCRdb fed the PCR reads into MiXCR, producing one record per CDR3 protein. The sample consists of roughly 670,000 distinct CDR3 sequences, around 12% of them appearing once. This material consisted of PBMCs, taken before TCRalphabeta/CD19-depleted stem cell transplant. These TCRs come from a girl aged 2 to 9 with congenital amegakaryocytic thrombocytopenia, due to receive a stem cell transplant.

This clonotype was picked up a small number of times. This chain uses TRBV7-9 with TRBJ2-7; the match to TRBD1 covers 10 bases. The CDR3 extends over 16 amino acids. V shed 3 bases, J shed 3 bases, and the junction held 8 bases outside the gene matches. Germline assignment: CDR1 SEHNR and CDR2 FQNEAQ (reference sequence). In DNA form, the CDR3 reads TGTGCCAGCAGCTTTCACTGGACAGGGGGATTCTACGAGCAGTACTTC. This gives the protein CASSFHWTGGFYEQYF.

This clonotype has ten or more counts. The rearrangement links TRBV5-1 to TRBJ2-1; 11 bases line up with TRBD2. Germline V gene sequence: CDR1 SGHRS, CDR2 YFSETQ. V gave up 4 bases and J gave up 4 bases; unmatched junction bases: 7. CDR3 length equals 16 residues. CDR3 DNA: TGCGCCAGCAGCGTACAGACTAGCGGGACTTACAATGAGCAGTTCTTC. It translates to CASSVQTSGTYNEQFF.

The chain uses TRBV3-1 and TRBJ2-7, with D possibly being TRBD1 or TRBD2 (5 bases each). The germline CDR1 and CDR2 sequences are LGHDT and YNNKEL (reference sequence). The V gene lost 1 base and the J gene lost 0 bases, with 16 bases spanning the gap. This CDR3 has 17 amino acids. The CDR3 DNA follows: TGTGCCAGCAGCCAAGTCTGGGACGTCCACTCCTCCTACGAGCAGTACTTC. It translates to CASSQVWDVHSSYEQYF.

This clonotype has a handful of counts. This chain connects TRBV10-3 to TRBJ2-2; 7 bases are shared with TRBD2. Trimming cost V 7 bases and J 1 base; bases outside gene matches: 3. Germline V gene data show CDR1 as ENHRY and CDR2 as SYGVKD. The CDR3 sequence is 14 residues long. The CDR3 here is CAINPSGNTGELFF. CDR3 DNA sequence: TGTGCCATCAATCCTAGCGGGAACACCGGGGAGCTGTTTTTT.

This clonotype was seen repeatedly, ten times or more. The V gene is TRBV15, the J gene TRBJ2-3; weak D call: TRBD1 (5 bases). The CDR3 length is 12 residues. V gave up 0 bases and J gave up 12 bases, with 10 bases separating them. Germline V gene data show CDR1 as LNHNV and CDR2 as YYDKDF (reference sequence). The CDR3 DNA sequence: TGTGCCACCAGCAGAGAGGACATCCTCCAGTATTTT. Encoded protein: CATSREDILQYF.

The V gene is TRBV7-9, the J gene TRBJ1-1; 8 nucleotides agree with TRBD1. CDR3 length equals 13 residues. V dropped 5 bases and J dropped 4; count of bases not matched to a gene: 3. Germline assignment: CDR1 SEHNR and CDR2 FQNEAQ (reference sequence). The DNA of the CDR3 is TGTGCCAGCAGCGCAGGGGGCTTCACTGAAGCTTTCTTT. Protein: CASSAGGFTEAFF.

This clonotype was picked up many times. The chain is built from TRBV28 and TRBJ2-7; weak D call: TRBD1 (5 bases). The germline V gene encodes CDR1 MDHEN and CDR2 SYDVKM. Trimming removed 7 bases at V and 4 bases at J, with 8 bases between. CDR3 length: 11 amino acids. Here the CDR3 DNA reads TGTGCCAGCACAAAGGGGTACGAGCAGTACTTC. As protein: CASTKGYEQYF.

This clonotype was counted between two and nine times. The chain carries TRBV28 and TRBJ2-2; D possibly matches TRBD1 or TRBD2 (7 bases each). The CDR3 length is 16 residues. Germline CDR1 reads MDHEN; CDR2 reads SYDVKM. V lost 5 bases and J 3 bases, leaving 16 bases between the germline ends. DNA for the CDR3: TGTGCCAGCAGTCCAAACAGGGGAGGGCACACCGGGGAGCTGTTTTTT. Translation: CASSPNRGGHTGELFF.

The V and J genes are TRBV20-1 and TRBJ2-1; D gene ambiguous. Germline loops: CDR1 DFQATT, CDR2 SNEGSKA (reference sequence). This CDR3 has 12 residues. V lost 0 bases and J lost 10, with 10 bases in between. The CDR3 loop reads CSARDKSREQFF. DNA of the CDR3: TGCAGTGCTAGAGATAAGTCGAGAGAGCAGTTCTTC.

This clonotype was detected many times. The rearrangement links TRBV4-1 to TRBJ2-7; a possible D gene is TRBD2 (7 bases). The CDR3 has 16 amino acids. The V and J ends lost 1 base and 3 bases respectively, with 16 bases between them. Germline CDR1 reads MGHRA; CDR2 reads YSYEKL. CDR3 in amino acids: CASSQGLGGGVYEQYF. CDR3 DNA: TGCGCCAGCAGCCAAGGGTTGGGAGGGGGAGTCTACGAGCAGTACTTC.